This T cell receptor beta chain is drawn from a study of response to subunit inactivated influenza vaccine. Study-wide points: Authors suggested that a seasonal influenza vaccination recruits few new T cells each time.

V lost 0 bases and J 1 base, leaving 4 bases between the germline ends. The CDR3 length is 13 residues. Germline CDR1 reads SGDLS; CDR2 reads YYNGEE. TCRdb re-derived calls from the RT-PCR reads in MiXCR, one entry per CDR3 protein. The sample includes a few hundred thousand distinct CDR3 sequences, roughly 22% of them seen just once. This clonotype was found many times. Antigen unknown. J is TRBJ2-5 and V is TRBV9; no reliable D call. This material consisted of PBMCs from blood, taken less than 22 months after vaccination. This TCR was sampled from a man in his fifties or sixties who received an inactivated influenza vaccine. The CDR3 region is CASSVGLQETQYF. CDR3 bases: TGTGCCAGCAGCGTAGGTCTCCAAGAGACCCAGTACTTC.